The following is a T cell receptor beta chain sequence with its context. Its target antigen remains unknown. No much larger clone is present one base from it, and per-base qualities are unavailable. CDR1 and CDR2, looked up from the germline V gene, are KGHSH and LQKENI. The CDR3 runs 16 amino acids, cysteine and phenylalanine included. This entry keeps only the CDR3 DNA: 48 bases, framed from base 1. V is reduced by 3 bases and J by 0 bases, leaving a spacing of 12 bases between them. Receptors were amplified or captured by the immunoSEQ multiplex PCR assay. Alongside multiparametric flow cytometry, deep sequencing of rearranged TCR beta loci was used to profile the T cell repertoires. TCRdb's version of the immuneACCESS table is confined to in-frame rearrangements and falls short of the full clone set. An unresolved V gene accounts for under half of the shortfall where checked; the remainder is of unknown origin. Counted in this sample were 25,000 to 35,000 clones; 89% of them appeared once. The ten largest clones represent 6.5% to 8% of the sample.

This specimen belongs to a study of lymphopenia after photon versus proton radiotherapy (dated by TCRdb to the late 2010s). Background for the entire study: The study compared the immunological effects of photon versus proton radiation therapy in patients with gastrointestinal tumors who developed high-grade lymphopenia. A cohort of under 25 patients with gastrointestinal tumors who received either photon or proton therapy and subsequently developed lymphopenia was included. The goal of the study was to characterize the differences between the two radiation modalities in how they affect the immune system. Broader findings and caveats from the paper: The survival association was assessed only in patients who died, and better survival with proton therapy was presented by the authors as a possibility rather than a demonstrated result. Once the lymphocyte count had reached its nadir, the repertoires of photon-treated patients showed oligoclonal expansion, particularly of CD8+ Temra cells, and this expansion drove the decline in diversity. During treatment, patients who received proton therapy stayed relatively stable, whereas patients who received photon therapy lost naive T cells and TCR diversity and gained effector/memory populations. Across the cohort, an inverse correlation was found between a larger post-nadir drop in TCR diversity and overall survival time among patients who died.

The sequencing used peripheral blood, collected from a patient treated with proton-based radiotherapy. The TCR was taken from a woman in her 70s with pancreatic cancer. Some clones in this sample may be carry-over from other donors' samples. The rearranged chain carries TRBV18 and TRBJ1-3; a weak D assignment points to TRBD1 (6 bases agree). The CDR3 reads as follows: CASSPRTVLSGNTIYF. The nucleotide sequence reads as follows: TGTGCCAGCTCACCTCGGACAGTGCTCTCTGGAAACACCATATATTTT.